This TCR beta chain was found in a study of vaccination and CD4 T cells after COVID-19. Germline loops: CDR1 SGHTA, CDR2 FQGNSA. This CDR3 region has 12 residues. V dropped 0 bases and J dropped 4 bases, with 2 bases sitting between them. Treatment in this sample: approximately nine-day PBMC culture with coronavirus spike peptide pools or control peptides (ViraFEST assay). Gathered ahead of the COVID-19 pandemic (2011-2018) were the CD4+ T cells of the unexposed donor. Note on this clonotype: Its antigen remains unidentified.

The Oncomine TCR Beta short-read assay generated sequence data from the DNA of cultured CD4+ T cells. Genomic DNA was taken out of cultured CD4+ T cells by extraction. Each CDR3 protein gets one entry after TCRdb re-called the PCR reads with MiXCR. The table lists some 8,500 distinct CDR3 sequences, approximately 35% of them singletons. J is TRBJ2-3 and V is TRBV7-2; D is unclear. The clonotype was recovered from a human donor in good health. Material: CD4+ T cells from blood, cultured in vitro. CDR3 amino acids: CASSLASDTQYF. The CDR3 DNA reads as TGTGCCAGCAGCTTAGCGTCAGATACGCAGTATTTT. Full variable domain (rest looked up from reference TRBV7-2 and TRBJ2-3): GAGVSQSPSNKVTEKGKDVELRCDPISGHTALYWYRQSLGQGLEFLIYFQGNSAPDKSGLPSDRFSAERTGGSVSTLTIQRTQQEDSAVYLCASSLASDTQYFGPGTRLTVL.